This T cell receptor (beta chain) emerged from a study of early T cells in non-severe SARS-CoV-2 infection. TCRdb passed the 5' RACE reads through MiXCR, listing each CDR3 protein once. The table shows 75,000 to 90,000 distinct CDR3 sequences, with 15% occurring only once. The ends lost 5 bases at V and 8 bases at J; junction bases unmatched: 6. Germline CDR1 and CDR2: SGHNT and YYREEE (reference sequence). The CDR3 sequence is 13 residues long. The source material was whole blood. V usage is TRBV5-4 and J usage is TRBJ2-1; 8 bases align to TRBD2. The sequence derives from an adult who was a healthcare worker with PCR-confirmed SARS-CoV-2 infection or an uninfected control (not recorded which). The CDR3 nucleotides are TGTGCCAGCAGGGGACTAGGCGGGGATGAGCAGTTCTTC. Translated, it gives CASRGLGGDEQFF. The full variable domain, with the rest looked up from reference TRBV5-4 and TRBJ2-1, is ETGVTQSPTHLIKTRGQQVTLRCSSQSGHNTVSWYQQALGQGPQFIFQYYREEENGRGNFPPRFSGLQFPNYSSELNVNALELDDSALYLCASRGLGGDEQFFGPGTRLTVL.